This is a list of T cell receptor beta chains from one sample in a study of cytomegalovirus exposure and HLA in healthy donors. TCRdb's copy holds only in-frame clones and misses some; the assay was immunoSEQ multiplex PCR. In the table there are approximately 120,000 clones, 75% to 85% of which are singletons. Source material: PBMCs. The receptors were sampled from a middle-aged man in good health and CMV-seronegative. CDR3s include the opening cysteine and the closing phenylalanine or tryptophan. A D gene is named only where the DNA matches it firmly. The size of a clone is reported for some rows only, either as once, few or many, or as a class for expanded clones.

.,TRBV7-7,TRBJ2-2,TRBD1,TGTGCCAGCAGCCCAAATACAGGGGCCGGGGAGCTGTTTTTT,CASSPNTGAGELFF
.,TRBV9,TRBJ1-2,.,TGTGCCAGCAGCTCCCACTTGAACTATGGCTACACCTTC,CASSSHLNYGYTF
.,TRBV4-1,TRBJ2-7,.,TGCGCCAGCAGCCAGCCGGGAGCCGGCTACTACGAGCAGTACTTC,CASSQPGAGYYEQYF
.,TRBV25-1,TRBJ1-6,.,TGTGCCAGCAGTTCCCTCAGGAGGAGCTCCTATAATTCACCCCTCCACTTT,CASSSLRRSSYNSPLHF
.,TRBV7-9,TRBJ2-2,TRBD1,TGTGCCAGCAGCCCGTCAGAGGACAGGGCAAAAACCGGGGAGCTGTTTTTT,CASSPSEDRAKTGELFF
once,TRBV10-3,TRBJ2-2,TRBD2,TGTGCCATCAGTGAGTCGACGGGGGGCGGGGAGCTGTTTTTT,CAISESTGGGELFF
.,TRBV4-3,TRBJ1-3,.,TGCGCCAGCAGCCAAGAGGATCAGGGCTCTGGAAACACCATATATTTT,CASSQEDQGSGNTIYF
few,TRBV6-1,TRBJ1-1,.,TGTGCCAGCAGGGGGGCGTGGGTACCGAGTGAAGCTTTCTTT,CASRGAWVPSEAFF
.,TRBV27,TRBJ1-1,.,TGTGCCAGCAGTTTTAAGGACAGTGAAGCTTTCTTT,CASSFKDSEAFF
.,TRBV7-2,TRBJ2-2,.,TGTGCCAGCAGCTTTAGCGGAAACACCGGGGAGCTGTTTTTT,CASSFSGNTGELFF
.,TRBV6-1,TRBJ2-3,.,TGTGCCAGCCGAGCGATCGGCACAGATACGCAGTATTTT,CASRAIGTDTQYF
.,TRBV10-3,TRBJ1-4,.,TGTGCCATCAGGGACACCTATAATGAAAAACTGTTTTTT,CAIRDTYNEKLFF
.,TRBV7-9,TRBJ1-4,TRBD1,TGTGCCAGCAGCTCGGACAGGTTTGAAGAAAAACTGTTTTTT,CASSSDRFEEKLFF
.,TRBV18,TRBJ2-3,.,TGTGCCAGCTCACCACCGTCCTCAGCAGATACGCAGTATTTT,CASSPPSSADTQYF
.,TRBV7-3,TRBJ1-3,.,TGTGCCAGCAGCACGGACAGTGGAAACACCATATATTTT,CASSTDSGNTIYF
.,TRBV6-1,TRBJ1-1,TRBD1,TGTGCCAGCAGCCCTGGCTTTACAGGGGGTGTTAGGGCTTTCTTT,CASSPGFTGGVRAFF
.,TRBV5-4,TRBJ2-5,TRBD1,TGTGCCAGCAGCTTAGGGACAGACCAAGAGACCCAGTACTTC,CASSLGTDQETQYF
.,TRBV14,TRBJ2-7,TRBD1,TGTGCCAGCAGCCAAGAATACGGACAGGTCCGGTACGAGCAGTACTTC,CASSQEYGQVRYEQYF
.,TRBV5-8,TRBJ1-2,.,TGTGCCAGCAGCTACCGGGACACCAAAGGGAATGGCTACACCTTC,CASSYRDTKGNGYTF
.,TRBV7-2,TRBJ2-1,.,TGTGCCAGCAGCTTAAGCGCCTACAATGAGCAGTTCTTC,CASSLSAYNEQFF
.,TRBV7-3,TRBJ1-5,.,TGTGCCAGCGGAACAGGGATGGGACAGCCCCAGCATTTT,CASGTGMGQPQHF
.,TRBV7-9,TRBJ1-5,.,TGTGCCAGCAGCTTAGCGGAGGGGCAGCCCCAGCATTTT,CASSLAEGQPQHF
.,TRBV11-1,TRBJ2-2,.,TGTGCCAGCAGCTTAGCGAGACTGAACACCGGGGAGCTGTTTTTT,CASSLARLNTGELFF
.,TRBV18,TRBJ1-3,.,TGTGCCAGCTCACCCGATCGTCTAAACTCTGGAAACACCATATATTTT,CASSPDRLNSGNTIYF
.,TRBV2,TRBJ2-1,.,TGTGCCAGCAGTGAGGGAGGACAAGTCGAGTTCTTC,CASSEGGQVEFF
.,TRBV30,TRBJ1-6,.,TGTGCCTGGAGTGGATCGGTTACAGGGTTATCACCCCTCCACTTT,CAWSGSVTGLSPLHF
.,TRBV30,TRBJ1-1,.,TGTGCCTGGAGGGGACACTCTCCTTCGGGCACTGAAGCTTTCTTT,CAWRGHSPSGTEAFF
once,TRBV5-6,TRBJ2-7,TRBD2,TGTGCCAGCAGCTTGTCCTCCGGCGGGGGGGAATACGAGCAGTACTTC,CASSLSSGGGEYEQYF